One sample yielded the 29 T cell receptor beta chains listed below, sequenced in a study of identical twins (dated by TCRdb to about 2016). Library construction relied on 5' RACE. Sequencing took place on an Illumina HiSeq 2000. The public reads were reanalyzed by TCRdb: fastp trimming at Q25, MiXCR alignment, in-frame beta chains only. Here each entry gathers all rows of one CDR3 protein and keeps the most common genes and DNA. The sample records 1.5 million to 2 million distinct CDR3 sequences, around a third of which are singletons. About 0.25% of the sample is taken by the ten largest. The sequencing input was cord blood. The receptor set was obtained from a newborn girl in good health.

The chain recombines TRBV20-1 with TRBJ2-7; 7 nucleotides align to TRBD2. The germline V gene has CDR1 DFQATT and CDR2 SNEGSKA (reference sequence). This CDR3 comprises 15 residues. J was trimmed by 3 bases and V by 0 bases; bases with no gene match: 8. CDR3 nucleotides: TGCAGTGCTAGAGAGCGCCTAGCGGCCTACTACGAGCAGTACTTC. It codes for CSARERLAAYYEQYF.

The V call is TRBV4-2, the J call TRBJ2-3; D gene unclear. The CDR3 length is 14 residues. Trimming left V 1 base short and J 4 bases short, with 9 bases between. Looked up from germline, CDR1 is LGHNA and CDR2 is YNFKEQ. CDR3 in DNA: TGTGCCAGCAGCCAAGGCTTTTCCGCAGATACGCAGTATTTT. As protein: CASSQGFSADTQYF.

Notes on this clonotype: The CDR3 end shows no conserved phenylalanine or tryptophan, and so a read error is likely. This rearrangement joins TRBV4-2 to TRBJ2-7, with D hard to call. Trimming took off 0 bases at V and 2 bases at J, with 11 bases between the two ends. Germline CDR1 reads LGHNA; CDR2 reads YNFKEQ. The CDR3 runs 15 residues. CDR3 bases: TGTGCCAGCAGCCAAGATGCCCAGGCGGCCTACGAGCAGTACTCC. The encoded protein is CASSQDAQAAYEQYS.

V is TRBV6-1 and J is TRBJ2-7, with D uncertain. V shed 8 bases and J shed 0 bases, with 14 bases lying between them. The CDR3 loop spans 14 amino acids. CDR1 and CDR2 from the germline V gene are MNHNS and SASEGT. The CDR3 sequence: CASFSRQSSYEQYF. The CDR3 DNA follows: TGTGCCAGCTTTAGCCGACAAAGCTCCTACGAGCAGTACTTC.

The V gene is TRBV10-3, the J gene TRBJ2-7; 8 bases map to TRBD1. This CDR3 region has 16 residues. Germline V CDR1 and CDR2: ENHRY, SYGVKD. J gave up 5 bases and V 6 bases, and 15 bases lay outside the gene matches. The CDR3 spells CAISDPPRTGLNEQYF. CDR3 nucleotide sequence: TGTGCCATCAGCGACCCTCCTCGGACAGGGCTCAACGAGCAGTACTTC.

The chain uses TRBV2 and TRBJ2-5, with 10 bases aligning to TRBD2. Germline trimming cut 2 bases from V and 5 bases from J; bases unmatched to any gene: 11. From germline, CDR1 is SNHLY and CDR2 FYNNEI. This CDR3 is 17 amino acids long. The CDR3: CASSESWLAGVKETQYF. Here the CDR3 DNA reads TGTGCCAGCAGTGAATCCTGGCTAGCGGGAGTGAAGGAGACCCAGTACTTC.

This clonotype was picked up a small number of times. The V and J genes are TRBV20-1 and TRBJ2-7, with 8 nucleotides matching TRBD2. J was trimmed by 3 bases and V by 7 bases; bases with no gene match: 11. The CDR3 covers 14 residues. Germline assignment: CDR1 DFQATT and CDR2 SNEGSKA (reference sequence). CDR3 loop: CSVQRASGRYEQYF. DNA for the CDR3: TGCAGTGTTCAGAGGGCTAGCGGGCGCTACGAGCAGTACTTC.

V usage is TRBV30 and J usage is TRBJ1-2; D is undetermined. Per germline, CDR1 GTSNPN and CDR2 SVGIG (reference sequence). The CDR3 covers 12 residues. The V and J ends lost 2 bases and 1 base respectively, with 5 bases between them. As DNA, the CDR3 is TGTGCCTGGAGTAGGAGTAACTATGGCTACACCTTC. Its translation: CAWSRSNYGYTF.

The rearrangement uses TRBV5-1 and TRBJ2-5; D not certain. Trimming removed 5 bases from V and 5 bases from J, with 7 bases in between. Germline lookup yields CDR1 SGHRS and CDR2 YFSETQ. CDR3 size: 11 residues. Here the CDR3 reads CASSKSETQYF. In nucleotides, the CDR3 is TGCGCCAGCAGTAAATCGGAGACCCAGTACTTC.

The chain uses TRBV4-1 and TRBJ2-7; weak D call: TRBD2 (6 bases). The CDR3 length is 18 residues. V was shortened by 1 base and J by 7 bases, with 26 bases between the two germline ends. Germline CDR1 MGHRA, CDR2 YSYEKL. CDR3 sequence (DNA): TGCGCCAGCAGCCAAGTTATCATCCGGGACTCCACCTACAATGAGCAGTACTTC. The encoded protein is CASSQVIIRDSTYNEQYF.

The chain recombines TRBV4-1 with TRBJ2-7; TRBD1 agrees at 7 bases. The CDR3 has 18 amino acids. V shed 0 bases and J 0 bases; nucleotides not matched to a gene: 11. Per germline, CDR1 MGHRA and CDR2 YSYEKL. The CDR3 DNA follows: TGCGCCAGCAGCCAAGATACTCGAGACAGGGTTAACTCCTACGAGCAGTACTTC. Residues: CASSQDTRDRVNSYEQYF.

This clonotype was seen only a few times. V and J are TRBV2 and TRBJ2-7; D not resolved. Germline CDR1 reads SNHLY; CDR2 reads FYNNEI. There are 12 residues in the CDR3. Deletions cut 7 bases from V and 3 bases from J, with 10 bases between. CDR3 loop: CASKDFFYEQYF. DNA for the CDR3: TGTGCCAGCAAGGATTTCTTCTACGAGCAGTACTTC.

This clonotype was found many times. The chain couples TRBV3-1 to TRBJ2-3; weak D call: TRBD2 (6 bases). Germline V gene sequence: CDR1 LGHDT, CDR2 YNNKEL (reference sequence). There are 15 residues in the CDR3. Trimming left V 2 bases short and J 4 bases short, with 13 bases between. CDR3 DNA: TGTGCCAGCAGCCAAAGTGAACTAGCCTCAGATACGCAGTATTTT. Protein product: CASSQSELASDTQYF.

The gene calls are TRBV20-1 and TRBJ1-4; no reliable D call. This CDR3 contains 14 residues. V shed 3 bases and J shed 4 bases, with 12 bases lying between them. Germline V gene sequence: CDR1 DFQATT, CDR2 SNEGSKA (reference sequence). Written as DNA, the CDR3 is TGCAGTGCTAGGGCGAGGGTACTTAATGAAAAACTGTTTTTT. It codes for CSARARVLNEKLFF.

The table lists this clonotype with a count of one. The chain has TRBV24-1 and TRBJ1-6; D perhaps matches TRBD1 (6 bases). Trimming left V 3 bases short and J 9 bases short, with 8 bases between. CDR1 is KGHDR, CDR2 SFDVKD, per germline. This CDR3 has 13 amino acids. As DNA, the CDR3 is TGTGCCACCAGTGATACAGGGTTTTCACCCCTCCACTTT. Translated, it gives CATSDTGFSPLHF.

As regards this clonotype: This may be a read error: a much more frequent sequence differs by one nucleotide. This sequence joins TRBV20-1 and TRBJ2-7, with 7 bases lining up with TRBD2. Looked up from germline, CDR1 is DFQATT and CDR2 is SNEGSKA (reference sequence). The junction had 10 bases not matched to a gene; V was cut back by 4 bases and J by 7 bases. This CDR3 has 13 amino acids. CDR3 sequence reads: CSATPGWEGEQYF. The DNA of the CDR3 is TGCAGTGCTACCCCCGGGTGGGAGGGTGAGCAGTACTTC.

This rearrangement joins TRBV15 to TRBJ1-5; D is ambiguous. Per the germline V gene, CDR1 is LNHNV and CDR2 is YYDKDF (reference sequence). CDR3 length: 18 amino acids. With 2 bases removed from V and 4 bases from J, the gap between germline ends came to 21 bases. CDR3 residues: CATSRPYNWRERNQPQHF. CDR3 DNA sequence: TGTGCCACCAGCAGACCCTATAATTGGAGGGAGAGAAATCAGCCCCAGCATTTT.

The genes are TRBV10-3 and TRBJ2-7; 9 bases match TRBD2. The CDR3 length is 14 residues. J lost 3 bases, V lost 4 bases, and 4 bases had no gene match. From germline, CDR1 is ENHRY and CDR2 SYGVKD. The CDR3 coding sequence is TGTGCCATCAGTGGTCTAGCGGGAAACTACGAGCAGTACTTC. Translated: CAISGLAGNYEQYF.

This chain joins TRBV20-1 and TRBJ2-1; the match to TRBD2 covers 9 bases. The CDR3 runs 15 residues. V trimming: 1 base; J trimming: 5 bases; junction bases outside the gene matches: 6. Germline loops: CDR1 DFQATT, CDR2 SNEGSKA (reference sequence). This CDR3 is CSARVSSGADNEQFF. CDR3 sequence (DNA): TGCAGTGCTAGAGTGTCTAGCGGGGCGGACAATGAGCAGTTCTTC.

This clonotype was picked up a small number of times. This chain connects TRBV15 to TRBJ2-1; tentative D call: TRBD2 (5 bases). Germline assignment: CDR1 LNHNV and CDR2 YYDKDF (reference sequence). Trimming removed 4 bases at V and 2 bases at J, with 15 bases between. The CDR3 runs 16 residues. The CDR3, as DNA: TGTGCCACCAGCAAGAGTGGGCTAGCACCCTACAATGAGCAGTTCTTC. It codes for CATSKSGLAPYNEQFF.

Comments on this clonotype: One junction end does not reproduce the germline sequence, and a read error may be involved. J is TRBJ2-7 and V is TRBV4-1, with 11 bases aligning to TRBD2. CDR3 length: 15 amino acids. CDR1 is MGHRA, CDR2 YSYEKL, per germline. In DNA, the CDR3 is TGCGCCAGCAGCCAAGTAGCGGGGGGGCTCTACGCGCAGTACTTC. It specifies CASSQVAGGLYAQYF.

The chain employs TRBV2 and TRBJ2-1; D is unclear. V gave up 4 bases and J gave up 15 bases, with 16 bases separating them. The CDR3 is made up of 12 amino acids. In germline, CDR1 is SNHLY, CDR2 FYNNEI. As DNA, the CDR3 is TGTGCCAGCAGTGTATTTCGGCCCCATAGGTTCTTC. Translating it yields CASSVFRPHRFF. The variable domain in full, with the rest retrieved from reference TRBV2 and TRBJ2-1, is EPEVTQTPSHQVTQMGQEVILRCVPISNHLYFYWYRQILGQKVEFLVSFYNNEISEKSEIFDDQFSVERPDGSNFTLKIRSTKLEDSAMYFCASSVFRPHRFFGPGTRLTVL.

The CDR3 DNA reads as TGTGCCAGCAGCTTAATAGGGTCGGACAACCTCCTAAACTCCTATAATTCACCCCTCCACTTT. Its protein product is CASSLIGSDNLLNSYNSPLHF. The rearrangement uses TRBV11-1 and TRBJ1-6; perhaps TRBD1 as D (5 bases). The V gene lost 2 bases and the J gene lost 0 bases, with 23 bases spanning the gap. CDR1 and CDR2 from the germline V gene are SGHAT and FQDESV (reference sequence). This CDR3 contains 21 residues.

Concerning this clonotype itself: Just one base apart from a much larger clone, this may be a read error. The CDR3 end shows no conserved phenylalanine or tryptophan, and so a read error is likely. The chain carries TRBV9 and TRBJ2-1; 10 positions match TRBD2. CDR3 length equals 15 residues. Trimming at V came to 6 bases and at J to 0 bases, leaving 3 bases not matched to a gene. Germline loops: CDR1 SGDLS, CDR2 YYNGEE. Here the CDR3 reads CASTRTSGSYNEQFI. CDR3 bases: TGTGCCAGCACCAGGACTAGCGGCTCCTACAATGAGCAGTTCATC.

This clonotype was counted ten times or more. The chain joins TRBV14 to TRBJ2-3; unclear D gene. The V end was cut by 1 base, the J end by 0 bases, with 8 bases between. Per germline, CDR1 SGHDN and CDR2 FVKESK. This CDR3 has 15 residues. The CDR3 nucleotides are TGTGCCAGCAGCCAAGGATTCCTGAGCACAGATACGCAGTATTTT. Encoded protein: CASSQGFLSTDTQYF.

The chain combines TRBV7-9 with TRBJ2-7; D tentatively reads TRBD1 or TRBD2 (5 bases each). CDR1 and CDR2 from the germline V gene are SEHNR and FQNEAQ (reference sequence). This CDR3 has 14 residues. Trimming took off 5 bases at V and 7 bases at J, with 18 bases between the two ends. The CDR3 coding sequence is TGTGCCAGCAGCCTAACCGGGACGCACAATGAGCAGTACTTC. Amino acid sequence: CASSLTGTHNEQYF.

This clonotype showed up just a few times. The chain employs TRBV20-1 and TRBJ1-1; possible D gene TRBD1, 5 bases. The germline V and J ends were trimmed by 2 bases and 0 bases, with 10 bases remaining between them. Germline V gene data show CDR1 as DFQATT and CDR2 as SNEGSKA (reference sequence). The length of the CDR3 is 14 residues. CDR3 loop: CSARSGVLNTEAFF. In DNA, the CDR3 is TGCAGTGCTAGATCGGGGGTCCTGAACACTGAAGCTTTCTTT.

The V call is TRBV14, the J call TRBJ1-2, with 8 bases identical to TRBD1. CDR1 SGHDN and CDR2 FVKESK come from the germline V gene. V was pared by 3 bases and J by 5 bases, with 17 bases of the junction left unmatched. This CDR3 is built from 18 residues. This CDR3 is CASSHYGTGDPLTYGYTF. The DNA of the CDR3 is TGTGCCAGCAGCCATTACGGGACAGGTGACCCCCTGACGTATGGCTACACCTTC.

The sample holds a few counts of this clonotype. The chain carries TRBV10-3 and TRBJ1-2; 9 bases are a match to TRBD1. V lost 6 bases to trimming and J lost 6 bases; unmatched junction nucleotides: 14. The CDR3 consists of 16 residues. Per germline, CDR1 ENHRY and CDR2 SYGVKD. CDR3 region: CAIRRMGQGWGDGYTF. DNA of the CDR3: TGTGCCATCAGGAGAATGGGACAGGGATGGGGGGATGGCTACACCTTC.